One and the same sample provided the 20 T cell receptor beta chains below, sequenced in a study of Ad26.COV2.S vaccination and SARS-CoV-2 variants. Noted treatment: 19 received Ad26.COV2.S at low or high dose, single or two shots; about 5 received placebo; per-sample allocation not given. Samples analyzed were those drawn on day 63 after the first vaccine or placebo injection. The data were produced by immunoSEQ multiplex PCR, yet TCRdb's version contains in-frame clones alone and is incomplete. Found here are about 680,000 clones, 89% of them singletons; the top ten hold approximately 1.5%. The material sequenced was peripheral blood, taken in a trial of Ad26.COV2.S vaccine versus placebo. Receptors were obtained from a person between 18 and 60 years old who received the Ad26.COV2.S COVID-19 vaccine or a placebo.

V is TRBV7-2 and J is TRBJ2-6; 8 bases fit TRBD1. V was clipped by 4 bases and J by 2 bases; unmatched bases: 7. The CDR3 is 17 residues long. Germline V gene lookup returns CDR1 SGHTA and CDR2 FQGNSA. CDR3 protein: CASSSTGVRAGANVLTF. CDR3 coding DNA: TGTGCCAGCAGCTCGACAGGGGTTAGAGCTGGGGCCAACGTCCTGACTTTC. Full variable domain (outside the CDR3, taken from reference TRBV7-2 and TRBJ2-6): GAGVSQSPSNKVTEKGKDVELRCDPISGHTALYWYRQSLGQGLEFLIYFQGNSAPDKSGLPSDRFSAERTGGSVSTLTIQRTQQEDSAVYLCASSSTGVRAGANVLTFGAGSRLTVL.

In regard to this clone: One junction end does not reproduce the germline sequence, and a read error may be involved. This chain uses TRBV10-1 with TRBJ2-5, with 7 nucleotides matching TRBD2. The CDR3 sequence is 16 residues long. Germline V gene lookup returns CDR1 WNHNN and CDR2 SYGVQD (reference sequence). CDR3 bases: TGCGCCAGCGGTGAAACAGCCGGGACTATGGAGGAGACCCAGTACTTC. This sequence encodes CASGETAGTMEETQYF.

The V call is TRBV7-2, the J call TRBJ1-2, with D possibly matching TRBD1 (5 bases). V lost 5 bases and J lost 0, with 10 bases in between. The CDR3 has 14 amino acids. Germline CDR1 is SGHTA and CDR2 is FQGNSA. DNA for the CDR3: TGTGCCAGCAGCCTGACAGTGACTAACTATGGCTACACCTTC. As protein: CASSLTVTNYGYTF.

The rearrangement uses TRBV30 and TRBJ2-1; unclear D gene. Trimming cost V 1 base and J 10 bases, with 8 bases left between them. Germline V gene lookup returns CDR1 GTSNPN and CDR2 SVGIG (reference sequence). The CDR3 covers 11 residues. The CDR3 coding sequence is TGTGCCTGGAGTGCCGCGGCCGAGCAGTTCTTC. Protein product: CAWSAAAEQFF.

This clone occurred once. The gene calls are TRBV14 and TRBJ1-1; TRBD1 is a possible D gene (6 bases). The V gene's germline CDR1 is SGHDN and CDR2 FVKESK. This CDR3 comprises 13 residues. V was shortened by 4 bases and J by 4 bases, with 10 bases between the two germline ends. In DNA form, the CDR3 reads TGTGCCAGCAGCCCCTACAGGGCCACTGAAGCTTTCTTT. This sequence encodes CASSPYRATEAFF.

This sequence joins TRBV29-1 and TRBJ2-3; the D is unclear. Germline CDR1 reads SQVTM; CDR2 reads ANQGSEA. The CDR3 covers 10 residues. The ends were cut back, 7 bases at V and 3 bases at J, with 5 bases in the middle. In DNA, the CDR3 is TGCAGCGCGCGGACAGATACGCAGTATTTT. Encoded protein: CSARTDTQYF.

This chain connects TRBV2 to TRBJ1-3; no definite D call. There are 13 residues in the CDR3. Germline CDR1 is SNHLY and CDR2 is FYNNEI. V was clipped by 6 bases and J by 4 bases, with 10 bases between them. The CDR3, as DNA: TGTGCCAGCAGCGGGCTTCCCGGAAACACCATATATTTT. This gives the protein CASSGLPGNTIYF.

V is TRBV19 and J is TRBJ2-7; D gene uncertain. Germline V lookup: CDR1 LNHDA, CDR2 SQIVND (reference sequence). V was clipped by 2 bases and J by 4 bases, with 9 bases between them. CDR3 length: 13 residues. The CDR3 bases are TGTGCCAGTAGTATACAAGCAGGTTACGAGCAGTACTTC. This encodes CASSIQAGYEQYF.

The J gene is TRBJ2-7, the V gene TRBV18; maybe TRBD2 (6 bases). Germline CDR1 and CDR2: KGHSH and LQKENI. CDR3 size: 16 residues. The germline V and J ends were trimmed by 2 bases and 0 bases, with 14 bases remaining between them. CDR3 nucleotides: TGTGCCAGCTCACCAGGGAGGCAGAGTAGCTCCTACGAGCAGTACTTC. The encoded protein is CASSPGRQSSSYEQYF.

The chain is built from TRBV7-2 and TRBJ2-3; the match to TRBD2 covers 10 bases. Looked up from germline, CDR1 is SGHTA and CDR2 is FQGNSA. This CDR3 is 16 amino acids long. Unmatched junction bases numbered 4, after V lost 1 base and J lost 3 bases. In DNA form, the CDR3 reads TGTGCCAGCAGCTTAGGACCTAGCGGGGGTACAGATACGCAGTATTTT. This translates into CASSLGPSGGTDTQYF.

The chain employs TRBV2 and TRBJ2-7; 7 positions agree with TRBD1. V lost 1 base, J lost 3 bases, and 9 bases stayed unmatched. The germline V gene encodes CDR1 SNHLY and CDR2 FYNNEI. The CDR3 loop spans 16 amino acids. The CDR3 sequence: CASSEGAGTDIYEQYF. The CDR3 coding sequence is TGTGCCAGCAGTGAAGGGGCCGGGACAGACATCTACGAGCAGTACTTC.

The chain combines TRBV6-5 with TRBJ1-2, with a possible D match to TRBD1 (6 bases). CDR3 length equals 15 residues. The V end lost 7 bases, the J end lost 6 bases, and 21 bases lay between the germline ends. The V gene's germline CDR1 is MNHEY and CDR2 SVGAGI. The CDR3 nucleotides are TGTGCCAGCACCCGACAGTTGGGGGCTCGCGATGGCTACACCTTC. Translated, it gives CASTRQLGARDGYTF.

The gene calls are TRBV27 and TRBJ2-3, with D hard to call. Germline CDR1 is MNHEY and CDR2 is SMNVEV (reference sequence). V gave up 5 bases and J gave up 0 bases, with 6 bases separating them. This CDR3 has 13 amino acids. The CDR3: CASSTLSTDTQYF. CDR3 coding DNA: TGTGCCAGCAGTACTCTTAGCACAGATACGCAGTATTTT.

The chain recombines TRBV6-5 with TRBJ2-2; no reliable D call. Germline V CDR1 and CDR2: MNHEY, SVGAGI. CDR3 length: 15 amino acids. Trimming cost V 3 bases and J 0 bases, with 8 bases left between them. The CDR3 region has the DNA TGTGCCAGCAGTTATTCCAACTCGAACACCGGGGAGCTGTTTTTT. Its translation: CASSYSNSNTGELFF.

About this clone: The sample holds other DNA sequences that translate to the same CDR3. The rearrangement uses TRBV2 and TRBJ2-7; tentatively, D is TRBD2 (6 bases). In germline, CDR1 is SNHLY, CDR2 FYNNEI. Between the trimmed V and J ends, which lost 7 bases and 0 bases, there was a span of 7 bases. This CDR3 is built from 12 residues. The CDR3, as DNA: TGTGCCAGCACGGGGGACTCCTACGAGCAGTACTTC. The encoded protein is CASTGDSYEQYF.

This chain links TRBV3-1 (or the pseudogene TRBV3-2) with TRBJ2-3; D is uncertain. This CDR3 has 12 amino acids. Trimming stripped 7 bases from V and 5 bases from J, with 10 bases between. The V gene's germline CDR1 is LGHDT and CDR2 YNNKEL (reference sequence). CDR3 nucleotide sequence: TGTGCCAGCACCTTCGAAGGAGATACGCAGTATTTT. This codes for CASTFEGDTQYF.

The gene calls are TRBV4-1 and TRBJ2-7, with a possible D match to TRBD1 (6 bases). Germline lookup yields CDR1 MGHRA and CDR2 YSYEKL. The germline V and J ends were trimmed by 1 base and 3 bases, with 16 bases remaining between them. The CDR3 is 16 residues long. The CDR3, as DNA: TGCGCCAGCAGCCAAGTTCAGACAGGACTCAACTACGAGCAGTACTTC. Its protein is CASSQVQTGLNYEQYF.

This clone was detected only once. The rearrangement joins TRBV29-1 to TRBJ1-2, with D maybe TRBD1 (5 bases). The germline V gene encodes CDR1 SQVTM and CDR2 ANQGSEA. V lost 3 bases to trimming and J lost 6 bases, with 11 bases between them. The CDR3 is 12 amino acids. The CDR3 DNA reads TGCAGCGTTGATCGGCGGGGGGATGGCTACACCTTC. Residues: CSVDRRGDGYTF.

This chain links TRBV2 with TRBJ2-7; tentatively, D is TRBD1 or TRBD2 (5 bases each). Per germline, CDR1 SNHLY and CDR2 FYNNEI. The length of the CDR3 is 13 residues. The ends were cut back, 7 bases at V and 2 bases at J, with 12 bases in the middle. CDR3 sequence reads: CASKGDGAYEQYF. The DNA of the CDR3 is TGTGCCAGCAAAGGGGACGGAGCCTACGAGCAGTACTTC.

This clone was found a few times. Within the sample, other DNA sequences also encode this same CDR3. The chain uses TRBV12-3 or TRBV12-4 and TRBJ1-2; D ambiguous. V was pared by 3 bases and J by 2 bases, with 7 bases between. There are 13 residues in the CDR3. This chain's CDR3 is CASSLGRNYGYTF. The CDR3 DNA is TGTGCCAGCAGTTTGGGCAGAAACTATGGCTACACCTTC.